This T cell receptor (beta chain) derives from a study of graft-versus-host responses after intestinal transplantation. At the level of the study: Transplants were multivisceral, liver-intestinal, or isolated intestinal. Recipients uniformly received anti-thymocyte globulin induction, followed by tacrolimus and steroids for three to four years. Points from the study as a whole: Recipient-marrow GvH clones were detected, some having first appeared in ileum or blood. Where graft-donor T cell macrochimerism was present, patients had high graft-versus-host to host-versus-graft clonal ratios in allografts.

Assay: immunoSEQ multiplex PCR; the TCRdb copy retains only in-frame clones and omits some. Here the sample spans 85,000 to 100,000 clones, about 94% being singletons. Trimming removed 2 bases at V and 4 bases at J, with 10 bases between. This CDR3 spans 14 amino acids. Germline V gene data show CDR1 as SGHNT and CDR2 as YYREEE (reference sequence). A word on this clone: Its target is not known.

This sequence joins TRBV5-4 and TRBJ2-1; perhaps TRBD2 as D (5 bases). The starting material was unstimulated CD4+ T cells sorted from spleen or lymph node cells, obtained before intestinal transplant. This receptor was taken from a human donor who received an intestinal transplant. As DNA, the CDR3 is TGTGCCAGCAGCTTAGCGCGCGGGTACAATGAGCAGTTCTTC. Residues: CASSLARGYNEQFF.